The 29 T cell receptor beta chains reported below all come from one sample, sequenced in a study of blood T cell repertoires in COVID-19. TCRdb's copy holds only in-frame clones and misses some; the assay was immunoSEQ multiplex PCR. Of 310,000 or so clones listed, more than 80% are singletons. The specimen was PBMCs or T cells enriched from blood (not recorded which). These receptors came from a woman aged 30 to 39 who had recovered from COVID-19.

The chain is built from TRBV3-1 (or the pseudogene TRBV3-2) and TRBJ1-5, with D hard to call. Germline CDR1 is LGHDT and CDR2 is YNNKEL (reference sequence). V shed 1 base and J shed 4 bases, with 5 bases lying between them. The CDR3 contains 13 residues. CDR3 region: CASSQVVNQPQHF. For the CDR3, the DNA is TGTGCCAGCAGCCAAGTAGTAAATCAGCCCCAGCATTTT.

A single count supports this clone. V and J are TRBV18 and TRBJ2-5, with D possibly TRBD1 on 6 matching bases. This CDR3 is 15 amino acids long. V lost 1 base and J 5 bases, leaving 14 bases between the germline ends. In germline, CDR1 is KGHSH, CDR2 LQKENI. The CDR3 loop is CASSPRQGSRETQYF. CDR3 sequence (DNA): TGTGCCAGCTCACCACGGCAGGGGAGCAGGGAGACCCAGTACTTC.

This clone has only one observation. This sequence joins TRBV6-5 and TRBJ1-5; D possibly corresponds to TRBD1 (6 bases). Germline V gene sequence: CDR1 MNHEY, CDR2 SVGAGI. The ends were cut back, 6 bases at V and 0 bases at J, with 12 bases in the middle. The CDR3 is 15 amino acids. The CDR3 region is CASRRRGYSNQPQHF. In DNA, the CDR3 is TGTGCCAGCAGGCGCAGGGGATATAGCAATCAGCCCCAGCATTTT.

The rearrangement links TRBV13 to TRBJ2-3; D is undetermined. The CDR3 is 12 amino acids. Trimming shortened V by 5 bases and J by 6 bases, and 9 bases separated the two germline ends. Germline values: CDR1 PRHDT, CDR2 FYEKMQ (reference sequence). CDR3 residues: CASSPGLDTQYF. In nucleotides, the CDR3 is TGTGCCAGCAGCCCCGGTCTCGATACGCAGTATTTT.

J is TRBJ2-5 and V is TRBV7-2; D perhaps matches TRBD2 (6 bases). This CDR3 has 16 amino acids. Trimming cost V 6 bases and J 1 base, with 18 bases left between them. Germline V lookup: CDR1 SGHTA, CDR2 FQGNSA. The DNA for the CDR3 is TGTGCCAGCAGTCACGACATGGGAGGCACCCAAGAGACCCAGTACTTC. Translating it yields CASSHDMGGTQETQYF.

In DNA, the CDR3 is TGCGCCAGCAGCTTACCGGACAGGGGTATTGATACGCAGTATTTT. Translating gives CASSLPDRGIDTQYF. The J gene is TRBJ2-3, the V gene TRBV5-1; 9 bases map to TRBD1. Trimming at V came to 2 bases and at J to 6 bases, leaving 7 bases not matched to a gene. The CDR3 sequence is 15 residues long. CDR1 SGHRS and CDR2 YFSETQ come from the germline V gene.

The V gene is TRBV7-2, the J gene TRBJ2-3, with D hard to call. Germline V gives CDR1 SGHTA, CDR2 FQGNSA. Trimming stripped 2 bases from V and 0 bases from J, with 9 bases between. The CDR3 runs 15 residues. CDR3 region: CASSLNLISTDTQYF. DNA for the CDR3: TGTGCCAGCAGCTTAAATCTTATAAGCACAGATACGCAGTATTTT.

The rearrangement joins TRBV7-9 to TRBJ1-2; a possible D gene is TRBD1 (5 bases). Germline V gene sequence: CDR1 SEHNR, CDR2 FQNEAQ (reference sequence). The germline V and J ends were trimmed by 4 bases and 8 bases, with 17 bases remaining between them. CDR3 length equals 14 residues. CDR3 residues: CASSSLQVLGGYTF. The CDR3 region has the DNA TGTGCCAGCAGCTCCCTACAGGTATTGGGCGGCTACACCTTC.

The chain is built from TRBV11-2 and TRBJ2-1; D not certain. The CDR3 runs to 13 residues. V was clipped by 1 base and J by 5 bases, with 6 bases between them. Germline CDR1 is SGHAT and CDR2 is FQNNGV. The CDR3 reads CASSLGRNNEQFF. In DNA form, the CDR3 reads TGTGCCAGCAGCTTAGGCAGAAACAATGAGCAGTTCTTC.

This chain connects TRBV7-3 to TRBJ2-3; D unresolved. Germline CDR1 and CDR2: SGHTA and FQGTGA. V was trimmed by 5 bases and J by 2 bases, leaving 8 bases between them. The CDR3 length is 13 residues. CDR3 region: CASSLLITDTQYF. In nucleotides, the CDR3 is TGTGCCAGCAGCCTACTGATCACAGATACGCAGTATTTT.

The gene calls are TRBV6-1 and TRBJ1-5, with 10 nucleotides matching TRBD1. CDR1 is MNHNS, CDR2 SASEGT, per germline. The CDR3 is 19 amino acids. Losses at the gene ends were 4 bases for V and 2 bases for J; bases not matched to a gene: 14. In DNA, the CDR3 is TGTGCCAGCAGTGTGACGCTGACAGGGGGCACATTGGGCAATCAGCCCCAGCATTTT. It codes for CASSVTLTGGTLGNQPQHF.

This clone was seen once. Germline and junction disagree at one end, which may indicate a read error. V and J are TRBV7-7 and TRBJ2-1, with 14 bases that match TRBD2. Germline values: CDR1 SSHAT, CDR2 FNYEAQ (reference sequence). CDR3 length: 20 residues. The CDR3: CASSPIRRTSGRSTYNEQFF. CDR3 in DNA: TGTGCTAGCAGCCCCATCCGCCGGACTAGCGGGAGGTCGACCTACAATGAGCAGTTCTTC.

This chain connects TRBV6-5 to TRBJ2-1; 13 bases align to TRBD2. The germline V gene encodes CDR1 MNHEY and CDR2 SVGAGI. The CDR3 runs to 15 residues. Trimming at V came to 5 bases and at J to 10 bases, leaving 8 bases not matched to a gene. CDR3 coding DNA: TGTGCCAGCAGTAGAGGACTAGCGGGAGCGGGGGAGCAGTTCTTC. It translates to CASSRGLAGAGEQFF.

For this clone: At one end the junction does not follow the germline gene, possibly because of a read error. This chain links TRBV28 with TRBJ2-7; tentative D call: TRBD1 (5 bases). The CDR3 runs 13 residues. Germline V lookup: CDR1 MDHEN, CDR2 SYDVKM. This chain's CDR3 is CASSKSDRTYQTF. In DNA form, the CDR3 reads TGTGCCAGCAGCAAATCGGATCGGACATACCAAACCTTC.

V and J are TRBV13 and TRBJ2-4; 7 bases agree with TRBD1. With 5 bases clipped from V and 9 bases from J, the junction kept 7 bases outside the gene matches. This CDR3 has 13 residues. Germline V CDR1 and CDR2: PRHDT, FYEKMQ (reference sequence). The CDR3 sequence is CASSKGQESIQYF. CDR3 DNA sequence: TGTGCCAGCAGCAAAGGACAGGAGAGCATTCAGTACTTC.

This chain joins TRBV23-1 and TRBJ2-2; 10 bases are shared with TRBD2. TRBV23-1 is designated an ORF whose function remains uncertain. The length of the CDR3 is 16 residues. V was pared by 1 base and J by 1 base, with 0 bases of the junction left unmatched. This CDR3 reads CASSQLAGGNTGELFF. As DNA, the CDR3 is TGCGCCAGCAGTCAATTAGCGGGAGGGAACACCGGGGAGCTGTTTTTT.

CDR3 in amino acids: CASSPPERADYEQYF. CDR3 DNA: TGTGCCAGCAGTCCCCCTGAGCGGGCCGACTACGAGCAGTACTTC. V gene TRBV28 combines with J gene TRBJ2-7, with a tentative D call TRBD2 (6 bases). Trimming took off 5 bases at V and 3 bases at J, with 17 bases between the two ends. The V gene's germline CDR1 is MDHEN and CDR2 SYDVKM. The CDR3 loop spans 15 amino acids.

This chain links TRBV7-8 with TRBJ2-1; 8 bases map to TRBD2. Germline V CDR1 and CDR2: SGHVS, FQNEAQ. The CDR3 extends over 17 amino acids. V lost 0 bases to trimming and J lost 3 bases; unmatched junction nucleotides: 7. Written as DNA, the CDR3 is TGTGCCAGCAGCTTAGCCCCCCTAGCGGGTGGCTACAATGAGCAGTTCTTC. It translates to CASSLAPLAGGYNEQFF.

The genes are TRBV9 and TRBJ2-2, with a tentative D call TRBD1 (7 bases). The CDR3 contains 14 residues. The V end was cut by 6 bases, the J end by 5 bases, with 14 bases between. Germline V gene sequence: CDR1 SGDLS, CDR2 YYNGEE. The CDR3 DNA sequence: TGTGCCAGCAAGGAGGGGGCGGAAACCGGGGAGCTGTTTTTT. Translating gives CASKEGAETGELFF.

The J gene is TRBJ1-5, the V gene TRBV7-9; tentatively, D is TRBD1 (6 bases). Germline CDR1 reads SEHNR; CDR2 reads FQNEAQ (reference sequence). V lost 1 base and J 2 bases, leaving 15 bases between the germline ends. This CDR3 is 17 amino acids long. Here the CDR3 DNA reads TGTGCCAGCAGCTTAGGGGCAGGGGATTGGGGCAATCAGCCCCAGCATTTT. It specifies CASSLGAGDWGNQPQHF.

The J gene is TRBJ2-2, the V gene TRBV10-2; 8 nucleotides align to TRBD2. Germline CDR1 reads WSHSY; CDR2 reads SAAADI. V lost 10 bases to trimming and J lost 0 bases; unmatched junction nucleotides: 7. The CDR3 runs to 15 residues. The CDR3 sequence: CATAIAGPNTGELFF. The CDR3 DNA follows: TGCGCCACTGCGATAGCGGGACCGAACACCGGGGAGCTGTTTTTT.

The chain recombines TRBV12-3 or TRBV12-4 with TRBJ2-2; perhaps TRBD1 as D (5 bases). The CDR3 sequence is 13 residues long. Trimming left V 0 bases short and J 6 bases short, with 5 bases between. DNA for the CDR3: TGTGCCAGCAGTTTAGCGGGGCCCGGGGAGCTGTTTTTT. Amino acid sequence: CASSLAGPGELFF.

The DNA for the CDR3 is TGTGCCAGCAGCTTGATCGGATGGGAACAGGGAGAAGGCTACACCTTC. Translating it yields CASSLIGWEQGEGYTF. J is TRBJ1-2 and V is TRBV5-4; D is perhaps TRBD1 (6 bases). From germline, CDR1 is SGHNT and CDR2 YYREEE (reference sequence). V was cut by 1 base and J by 8 bases, with 21 bases left in between. The CDR3 length is 16 residues.

The rearrangement joins TRBV25-1 to TRBJ1-5; D is possibly TRBD1 (6 bases). V lost 4 bases to trimming and J lost 6 bases, with 13 bases between them. This CDR3 has 14 amino acids. CDR1 and CDR2 from the germline V gene are MGHDK and SYGVNS. The CDR3 DNA follows: TGTGCCAGCAGTGGTTCAGGGGTGGCTCAGCCCCAGCATTTT. Encoded protein: CASSGSGVAQPQHF.

V gene TRBV24-1 combines with J gene TRBJ2-3, with a weak D call TRBD1 (6 bases). The CDR3 is 15 amino acids. Per the germline V gene, CDR1 is KGHDR and CDR2 is SFDVKD. Trimming pared 6 bases from V and 4 bases from J, leaving 16 bases between. This chain's CDR3 is CATSLGGLGPDTQYF. The CDR3 DNA reads as TGTGCCACCAGTCTAGGGGGTCTGGGGCCAGATACGCAGTATTTT.

The chain couples TRBV15 to TRBJ1-3; no definite D call. Trimming took 0 bases from V and 4 from J, leaving 13 bases between them. CDR3 length equals 16 residues. Per germline, CDR1 LNHNV and CDR2 YYDKDF (reference sequence). The CDR3 DNA reads as TGTGCCACCAGCAGAGATGGAGGCAGACTGGGAAACACCATATATTTT. Its translation is CATSRDGGRLGNTIYF.

This sequence joins TRBV10-3 and TRBJ2-1; 8 bases agree with TRBD1. The CDR3 has 12 residues. Germline CDR1 reads ENHRY; CDR2 reads SYGVKD. The V segment lost 7 bases and the J segment 8 bases; nucleotides outside the gene matches: 4. CDR3 sequence (DNA): TGTGCCATCAAACAGGGGGGCGATGAGCAGTTCTTC. It yields the protein CAIKQGGDEQFF.

This clone has only one observation. This chain uses TRBV29-1 with TRBJ2-2; D perhaps matches TRBD2 (5 bases). The CDR3 has 11 residues. Germline lookup yields CDR1 SQVTM and CDR2 ANQGSEA. As DNA, the CDR3 is TGCGGAGGTAGGAACACCGGGGAGCTGTTTTTT. It specifies CGGRNTGELFF.

The V gene is TRBV11-2, the J gene TRBJ2-3, with D possibly matching TRBD2 (5 bases). V was clipped by 6 bases and J by 6 bases, with 13 bases between them. CDR3 length: 13 amino acids. Per the germline V gene, CDR1 is SGHAT and CDR2 is FQNNGV. CDR3 sequence: CASRLGVVDTQYF. CDR3 nucleotide sequence: TGTGCCAGCAGACTAGGTGTTGTGGATACGCAGTATTTT. Using reference TRBV11-2 and TRBJ2-3 for the parts outside the CDR3, the full variable domain is EAGVAQSPRYKIIEKRQSVAFWCNPISGHATLYWYQQILGQGPKLLIQFQNNGVVDDSQLPKDRFSAERLKGVDSTLKIQPAKLEDSAVYLCASRLGVVDTQYFGPGTRLTVL.